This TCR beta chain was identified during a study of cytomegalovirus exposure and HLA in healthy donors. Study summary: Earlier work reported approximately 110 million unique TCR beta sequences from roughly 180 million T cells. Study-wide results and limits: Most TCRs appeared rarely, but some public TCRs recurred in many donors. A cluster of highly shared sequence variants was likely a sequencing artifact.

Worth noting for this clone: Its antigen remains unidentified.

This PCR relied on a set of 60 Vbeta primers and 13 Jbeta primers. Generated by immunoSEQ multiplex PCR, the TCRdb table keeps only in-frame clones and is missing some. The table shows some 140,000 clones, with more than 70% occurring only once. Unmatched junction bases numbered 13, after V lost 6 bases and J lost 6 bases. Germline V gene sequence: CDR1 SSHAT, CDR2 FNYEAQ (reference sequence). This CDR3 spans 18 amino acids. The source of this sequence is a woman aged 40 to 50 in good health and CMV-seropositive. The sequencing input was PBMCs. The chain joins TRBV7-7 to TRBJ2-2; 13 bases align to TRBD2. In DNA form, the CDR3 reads TGTGCCAGCAGTTATGCAACACCGGGACTAGCGGGATCCGGGGAGCTGTTTTTT. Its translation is CASSYATPGLAGSGELFF. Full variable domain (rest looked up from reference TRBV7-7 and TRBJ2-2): GAGVSQSPRYKVTKRGQDVTLRCDPISSHATLYWYQQALGQGPEFLTYFNYEAQPDKSGLPSDRFSAERPEGSISTLTIQRTEQRDSAMYRCASSYATPGLAGSGELFFGEGSRLTVL.